Presented here are 10 T cell receptor beta chains from one specimen sequenced in a study of T cell changes during pregnancy in multiple sclerosis. Libraries were prepared by immunoSEQ multiplex PCR; TCRdb keeps only in-frame clonotypes and omits some of them. The repertoire holds 34,000 or so clones, with roughly nine tenths as singletons. The material was CD8+ T cells from peripheral blood mononuclear cells, obtained before pregnancy. All receptors come from a female donor with multiple sclerosis, enrolled in a pregnancy study.

This clone qualifies as medium-sized. The chain is built from TRBV7-9 and TRBJ1-3; 7 positions agree with TRBD1. V trimming: 1 base; J trimming: 4 bases; junction bases outside the gene matches: 7. There are 16 residues in the CDR3. CDR1 and CDR2 from the germline V gene are SEHNR and FQNEAQ (reference sequence). This CDR3 reads CASSLETTGIGNTIYF. CDR3 bases: TGTGCCAGCAGCTTAGAGACGACAGGGATAGGAAACACCATATATTTT.

The V gene is TRBV7-3, the J gene TRBJ2-1; D is perhaps TRBD2 (6 bases). The V and J ends lost 8 bases and 2 bases respectively, with 13 bases between them. This CDR3 region has 14 residues. Looked up from germline, CDR1 is SGHTA and CDR2 is FQGTGA. Here the CDR3 DNA reads TGTGCCAGCGGTACGGGGGTACCCTACAATGAGCAGTTCTTC. It is translated as CASGTGVPYNEQFF.

This clone was counted a single time. This sequence joins TRBV4-1 and TRBJ2-4; the match to TRBD2 covers 7 bases. V trimming: 1 base; J trimming: 15 bases; junction bases outside the gene matches: 3. CDR1 is MGHRA, CDR2 YSYEKL, per germline. The CDR3 is made up of 11 amino acids. CDR3 DNA sequence: TGCGCCAGCAGCCAAGGACTAGCCTGGTACTTC. The encoded protein is CASSQGLAWYF.

This clone was observed a handful of times. The chain recombines TRBV7-9 with TRBJ1-2; 8 nucleotides line up with TRBD1. The CDR3 runs 14 residues. Germline values: CDR1 SEHNR, CDR2 FQNEAQ (reference sequence). V was clipped by 0 bases and J by 8 bases; unmatched bases: 5. CDR3 bases: TGTGCCAGCAGCTTAGCAACAGGGGGTTACGGCTACACCTTC. Protein: CASSLATGGYGYTF. Using reference TRBV7-9 and TRBJ1-2 for the parts outside the CDR3, the full variable domain is DTGVSQNPRHKITKRGQNVTFRCDPISEHNRLYWYRQTLGQGPEFLTYFQNEAQLEKSRLLSDRFSAERPKGSFSTLEIQRTEQGDSAMYLCASSLATGGYGYTFGSGTRLTVV.

V usage is TRBV30 and J usage is TRBJ2-7; a possible D gene is TRBD2 (5 bases). V was pared by 6 bases and J by 2 bases, with 14 bases between. The length of the CDR3 is 13 residues. Germline CDR1 and CDR2: GTSNPN and SVGIG (reference sequence). The CDR3 loop reads CACSPGSAYEQYF. CDR3 DNA: TGTGCCTGCTCCCCGGGATCAGCCTACGAGCAGTACTTC.

The chain employs TRBV2 and TRBJ2-7; perhaps TRBD1 as D (6 bases). CDR1 is SNHLY, CDR2 FYNNEI, per germline. Trimming pared 2 bases from V and 0 bases from J, leaving 11 bases between. The CDR3 covers 15 residues. Here the CDR3 DNA reads TGTGCCAGCAGTGAAAATGGGGGCAGCTCCTACGAGCAGTACTTC. It translates to CASSENGGSSYEQYF.

This sequence joins TRBV5-5 and TRBJ2-3, with D perhaps TRBD2 (5 bases). V was cut by 0 bases and J by 5 bases, with 13 bases left in between. The CDR3 length is 15 residues. Germline-derived CDR1 and CDR2 are SGHKS and YYEKEE (reference sequence). Written as DNA, the CDR3 is TGTGCCAGCAGCTTGGACCAGCGAGGAGGAGATACGCAGTATTTT. Residues: CASSLDQRGGDTQYF.

The chain carries TRBV9 and TRBJ2-2; possible D gene TRBD1, 6 bases. Per the germline V gene, CDR1 is SGDLS and CDR2 is YYNGEE. Trimming took 6 bases from V and 5 from J, leaving 14 bases between them. This CDR3 is built from 14 residues. CDR3 bases: TGTGCCAGCACCCCTGGGGGCGGAACCGGGGAGCTGTTTTTT. Its protein is CASTPGGGTGELFF. The full variable domain, completed using reference TRBV9 and TRBJ2-2, is DSGVTQTPKHLITATGQRVTLRCSPRSGDLSVYWYQQSLDQGLQFLIQYYNGEERAKGNILERFSAQQFPDLHSELNLSSLELGDSALYFCASTPGGGTGELFFGEGSRLTVL.

The chain combines TRBV7-6 with TRBJ2-2, with D maybe TRBD1 (6 bases). Trimming cost V 3 bases and J 4 bases, with 9 bases left between them. The CDR3 is 14 residues long. Germline V gene sequence: CDR1 SGHVS, CDR2 FNYEAQ. CDR3 DNA: TGTGCCAGCAGCTTGGGGGCAGTCACCGGGGAGCTGTTTTTT. Translating it yields CASSLGAVTGELFF.

The gene calls are TRBV19 and TRBJ2-5; 9 positions match TRBD2. Germline CDR1 is LNHDA and CDR2 is SQIVND (reference sequence). The CDR3 is 16 residues long. V was pared by 3 bases and J by 0 bases, with 5 bases of the junction left unmatched. CDR3 in amino acids: CASSIGAGGYQETQYF. The CDR3 region has the DNA TGTGCCAGTAGTATTGGTGCGGGGGGGTACCAAGAGACCCAGTACTTC.